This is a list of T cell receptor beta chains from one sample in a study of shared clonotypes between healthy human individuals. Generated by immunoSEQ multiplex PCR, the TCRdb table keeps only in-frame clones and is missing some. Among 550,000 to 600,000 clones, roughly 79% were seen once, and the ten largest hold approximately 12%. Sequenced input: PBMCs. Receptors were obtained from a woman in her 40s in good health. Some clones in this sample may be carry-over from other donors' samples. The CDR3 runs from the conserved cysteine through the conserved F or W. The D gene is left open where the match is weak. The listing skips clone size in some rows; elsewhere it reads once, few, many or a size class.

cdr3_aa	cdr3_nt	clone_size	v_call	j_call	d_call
CASSQVSGILGEQYF	TGCGCCAGCAGTCAGGTTAGCGGGATTTTGGGCGAGCAGTACTTC	-	TRBV23-1	TRBJ2-7	TRBD2
CASRFGTGELGPQPQHF	TGTGCAAGTCGCTTTGGGACAGGGGAATTAGGTCCTCAGCCCCAGCATTTT	-	TRBV12-2	TRBJ1-5	-
CASSPRTATYSNQPQHF	TGTGCCAGCAGTCCCCGGACAGCCACCTATAGCAATCAGCCCCAGCATTTT	-	TRBV28	TRBJ1-5	-
CASSLDGLAYYEQYF	TGTGCCAGCAGCTTAGATGGACTAGCCTACTACGAGCAGTACTTC	-	TRBV11-2	TRBJ2-7	TRBD2
CAWSPLPPPREAFF	TGTGCCTGGAGTCCCCTCCCCCCTCCAAGGGAAGCTTTCTTT	-	TRBV30	TRBJ1-1	-
CASSVGMTEQFF	TGTGCCAGCAGCGTTGGGATGACTGAGCAGTTCTTC	few	TRBV9	TRBJ2-1	-
CASSLGGWEQYF	TGTGCCAGCAGCTTAGGCGGGTGGGAGCAGTACTTC	-	TRBV11-2	TRBJ2-5	-
CASSWEGISYEQYF	TGTGCCAGCAGTTGGGAAGGGATCTCCTACGAGCAGTACTTC	few	TRBV28	TRBJ2-7	-
CASSLDPGPNNEQFF	TGTGCCAGCAGCTTAGACCCCGGACCAAACAATGAGCAGTTCTTC	-	TRBV7-2	TRBJ2-1	-
CASSRGQFYGYTF	TGTGCCAGTAGCCGTGGACAGTTCTATGGCTACACCTTC	once	TRBV19	TRBJ1-2	-
CAWSVTPNTPYNEQFF	TGTGCCTGGAGTGTAACACCGAACACCCCCTACAATGAGCAGTTCTTC	-	TRBV30	TRBJ2-1	-
CAWRRDSRNTEAFF	TGTGCCTGGAGAAGGGACAGTAGGAACACTGAAGCTTTCTTT	few	TRBV30	TRBJ1-1	TRBD1
CASTDPNEKLFF	TGTGCCAGCACCGACCCTAATGAAAAACTGTTTTTT	-	TRBV28	TRBJ1-4	-
CASRVGVNGGQPQHF	TGTGCCAGCAGGGTTGGGGTAAACGGTGGTCAGCCCCAGCATTTT	-	TRBV28	TRBJ1-5	-
CAISEGGGHTEAFF	TGTGCCATCAGTGAAGGCGGGGGGCACACTGAAGCTTTCTTT	-	TRBV10-3	TRBJ1-1	-
CASSFRARSYEQYF	TGTGCCAGCAGCTTTAGGGCGCGATCCTACGAGCAGTACTTC	-	TRBV11-2	TRBJ2-7	-
CASSFTGFGEKLFF	TGTGCCAGCAGTTTCACAGGGTTTGGGGAAAAACTGTTTTTT	few	TRBV6-5	TRBJ1-4	-
CASSQDTGGAYNYGYTF	TGTGCCAGCAGCCAAGACACAGGGGGCGCTTATAACTATGGCTACACCTTC	-	TRBV4-2	TRBJ1-2	TRBD1
CASSLVTGVTDTQYF	TGTGCCAGCAGCTTAGTAACGGGAGTCACAGATACGCAGTATTTT	-	TRBV11-2	TRBJ2-3	-